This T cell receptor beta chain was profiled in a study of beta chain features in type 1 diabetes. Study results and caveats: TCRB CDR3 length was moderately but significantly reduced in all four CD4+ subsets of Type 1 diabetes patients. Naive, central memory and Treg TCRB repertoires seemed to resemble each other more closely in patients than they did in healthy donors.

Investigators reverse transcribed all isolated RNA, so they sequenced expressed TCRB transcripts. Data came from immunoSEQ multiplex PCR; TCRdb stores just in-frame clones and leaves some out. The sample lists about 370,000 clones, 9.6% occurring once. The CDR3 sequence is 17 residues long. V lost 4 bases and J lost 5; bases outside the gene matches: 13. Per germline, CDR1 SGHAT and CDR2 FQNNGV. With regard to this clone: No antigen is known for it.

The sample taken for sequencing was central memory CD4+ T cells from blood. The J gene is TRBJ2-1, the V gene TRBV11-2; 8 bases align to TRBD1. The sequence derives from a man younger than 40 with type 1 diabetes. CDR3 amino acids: CASSSRVSGGFDNEQFF. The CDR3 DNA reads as TGTGCCAGCAGCTCAAGAGTCTCAGGGGGCTTCGACAATGAGCAGTTCTTC.